This section outlines one TCR beta chain sequence together with its context. Its antigen is unknown. The data were taken from a study of cytomegalovirus exposure and HLA in healthy donors. Study findings and constraints: A later analysis linked a missense variant in DCLRE1C to the trimming of TCR beta V and J genes.

In the PCR, 60 Vbeta and 13 Jbeta primers were used. The repertoire was sequenced with immunoSEQ multiplex PCR; TCRdb's copy has only in-frame clones and lacks some. The sample lists over 150,000 clones, approximately 80% occurring once. V lost 1 base and J lost 2; bases outside the gene matches: 0. The CDR3 has 13 residues. Looked up from germline, CDR1 is SGHNT and CDR2 is YYREEE (reference sequence). The specimen sequenced was PBMCs. The rearrangement joins TRBV5-4 to TRBJ2-7; 7 nucleotides match TRBD1. This TCR derives from a young man in good health and CMV-seropositive. CDR3 nucleotide sequence: TGTGCCAGCAGCTTGCAGGGGGCCTACGAGCAGTACTTC. This translates into CASSLQGAYEQYF.